The clone carrying this T cell receptor (beta chain) was detected once. The antigen is undetermined. The sample belongs to a study of T cell responses to AZD1222 COVID-19 vaccine. At the level of the study: Second-dose schedules of about 4 or about 12 weeks were combined. Study-wide findings and caveats: The reported proportion of spike-specific TCRs targeting unmutated variant regions was nearly half. Donors were mostly white British, more females; clonal diversity possibly underestimated.

This CDR3 has 17 amino acids. V dropped 2 bases and J dropped 0 bases, with 11 bases sitting between them. Germline lookup yields CDR1 MNHEY and CDR2 SVGEGT. The data were produced by immunoSEQ multiplex PCR, yet TCRdb's version contains in-frame clones alone and is incomplete. The data contain about 130,000 clones, 90% to 95% of them seen just once; the ten biggest clones take up 1.9%. The TCR sequence derives from an adult in good health. The rearrangement joins TRBV6-2 or TRBV6-3 to TRBJ1-6; D gene uncertain. The material sequenced was peripheral blood, taken on day 0 of AZD1222 vaccination. CDR3 residues: CASSYGEESSYNSPLHF. The CDR3 DNA reads as TGTGCCAGCAGTTACGGAGAGGAAAGCTCCTATAATTCACCCCTCCACTTT.